This is a list of T cell receptor beta chains from one sample in a study of T cells in Graves' hyperthyroidism and ophthalmopathy. TCRdb itself ran the multiplex PCR reads through MiXCR, one entry per CDR3 protein. Of over 300,000 distinct CDR3 sequences listed, around 13% were seen once; the top ten hold about 11%. Sample: blood. These receptors all stem from a woman aged 60 to 75 with Graves' hyperthyroidism. The CDR3 runs from the conserved cysteine through the conserved F or W. A D gene is named only where the DNA matches it firmly. Not every row has a clone size; where given, it reads once, few, many or a size class.

J: TRBJ1-2
D: .
V: TRBV18
size: many
CDR3: CASSEQGDYGYTF
DNA: TGTGCCAGCTCCGAGCAGGGAGACTATGGCTACACCTTC

J: TRBJ2-6
D: .
V: TRBV4-1
size: .
CDR3: CASSQDGGVPGANVLTF
DNA: TGCGCCAGCAGCCAAGATGGGGGCGTTCCTGGGGCCAACGTCCTGACTTTC

J: TRBJ2-2
D: .
V: TRBV5-1
size: .
CDR3: CASSLFSRRAGELFF
DNA: TGCGCCAGCAGCTTGTTTTCGAGGCGCGCGGGGGAGCTGTTTTTT

J: TRBJ2-1
D: TRBD1
V: TRBV27
size: many
CDR3: CASSSPGQGDNEQFF
DNA: TGTGCCAGCAGTTCTCCGGGACAGGGCGACAATGAGCAGTTCTTC

J: TRBJ1-5
D: .
V: TRBV9
size: few
CDR3: CASSVEGNSNQPQHF
DNA: TGTGCCAGCAGCGTAGAGGGGAATAGCAATCAGCCCCAGCATTTT

J: TRBJ1-4
D: TRBD1
V: TRBV18
size: many
CDR3: CASSPYRGQNEKLFF
DNA: TGTGCCAGCTCACCGTACAGGGGTCAAAATGAAAAACTGTTTTTT

J: TRBJ2-5
D: .
V: TRBV3-1
size: many
CDR3: CASTRDGSQETQYF
DNA: TGTGCCAGCACCCGGGACGGCAGTCAAGAGACCCAGTACTTC

J: TRBJ2-1
D: .
V: TRBV11-1
size: many
CDR3: CASSFEPGEQFF
DNA: TGTGCCAGCAGCTTCGAGCCGGGGGAGCAGTTCTTC

J: TRBJ2-7
D: TRBD1
V: TRBV6-5
size: .
CDR3: CASGPGQGAYEQYF
DNA: TGTGCCAGCGGTCCAGGACAGGGGGCCTACGAGCAGTACTTC

J: TRBJ2-7
D: .
V: TRBV15
size: few
CDR3: CATSRERDVYEQYF
DNA: TGTGCCACCAGCAGAGAGCGGGACGTGTACGAGCAGTACTTC

J: TRBJ1-6
D: TRBD1
V: TRBV2
size: many
CDR3: CASPTHRQGLSSPLHF
DNA: TGTGCCAGCCCGACCCACCGACAGGGTCTATCTTCACCCCTCCACTTT

J: TRBJ2-2
D: .
V: TRBV27
size: few
CDR3: CASRTTRYTGELFF
DNA: TGTGCCAGCAGGACTACGCGGTACACCGGGGAGCTGTTTTTT

J: TRBJ1-5
D: .
V: TRBV7-9
size: many
CDR3: CASSPSSSNQPQHF
DNA: TGTGCCAGCAGCCCCTCGAGCAGTAATCAGCCCCAGCATTTT

J: TRBJ2-7
D: .
V: TRBV6-2/TRBV6-3
size: many
CDR3: CASGGTQYQQYF
DNA: TGTGCCAGCGGCGGGACCCAATACCAGCAGTACTTC

J: TRBJ2-4
D: .
V: TRBV3-1
size: few
CDR3: CASSQGYGRSYF
DNA: TGTGCCAGCAGCCAAGGGTATGGTCGGAGTTACTTC

J: TRBJ2-7
D: .
V: TRBV7-2
size: many
CDR3: CASSPDSSISYEQYF
DNA: TGTGCCAGCAGCCCCGACAGTTCGATTTCCTACGAGCAGTACTTC

J: TRBJ2-5
D: TRBD2
V: TRBV7-9
size: .
CDR3: CASRPISGTSGAGQETQYF
DNA: TGTGCCAGCAGGCCCATATCCGGGACTAGCGGGGCGGGCCAAGAGACCCAGTACTTC

J: TRBJ2-7
D: TRBD2
V: TRBV20-1
size: .
CDR3: CSAPIVAGDGEQYF
DNA: TGCAGTGCTCCCATTGTAGCGGGAGATGGGGAGCAGTACTTC

J: TRBJ2-1
D: TRBD2
V: TRBV20-1
size: .
CDR3: CSAGLLAGRFF
DNA: TGCAGTGCTGGTCTGCTAGCGGGACGGTTCTTC

J: TRBJ2-2
D: TRBD2
V: TRBV7-2
size: .
CDR3: CASSFLAGMGGGELFF
DNA: TGTGCCAGCAGCTTTCTAGCGGGGATGGGGGGCGGGGAGCTGTTTTTT

J: TRBJ2-5
D: .
V: TRBV6-1
size: .
CDR3: CASSTTTGKETQYF
DNA: TGTGCCAGCAGTACAACGACAGGCAAAGAGACCCAGTACTTC

J: TRBJ1-6
D: TRBD1
V: TRBV18
size: many
CDR3: CASSPSRDRNNSPLHF
DNA: TGTGCCAGCTCACCCTCCCGGGACAGAAATAATTCACCCCTCCACTTT

J: TRBJ2-3
D: .
V: TRBV3-1
size: few
CDR3: CASSQAGSDTQYF
DNA: TGTGCCAGCAGCCAAGCTGGGTCAGATACGCAGTATTTT

J: TRBJ1-5
D: .
V: TRBV3-1
size: few
CDR3: CASSQRGGRPQHF
DNA: TGTGCCAGCAGCCAACGGGGAGGGAGGCCCCAGCATTTT

J: TRBJ2-1
D: .
V: TRBV5-4
size: many
CDR3: CASSTGGRFDEQFF
DNA: TGTGCCAGCAGCACGGGTGGCAGGTTCGATGAGCAGTTCTTC

J: TRBJ2-4
D: TRBD2
V: TRBV6-4
size: .
CDR3: CASTPTSRAKNIQYF
DNA: TGTGCCAGCACCCCGACTAGCAGAGCCAAAAACATTCAGTACTTC

J: TRBJ1-1
D: TRBD1
V: TRBV30
size: many
CDR3: CAARRGGAGDTEAFF
DNA: TGTGCTGCACGACGAGGGGGCGCGGGTGACACTGAAGCTTTCTTT

J: TRBJ1-2
D: .
V: TRBV20-1
size: .
CDR3: CSARTGAYYGYTF
DNA: TGCAGTGCTAGAACGGGGGCTTACTATGGCTACACCTTC

J: TRBJ2-2
D: .
V: TRBV24-1
size: .
CDR3: CATSDLQPRGAGELFF
DNA: TGTGCCACCAGTGATTTGCAACCCCGAGGCGCCGGGGAGCTGTTTTTT

J: TRBJ2-1
D: .
V: TRBV2
size: few
CDR3: CASGVGLTYNEQFF
DNA: TGTGCCAGCGGGGTGGGACTCACCTACAATGAGCAGTTCTTC

J: TRBJ2-1
D: .
V: TRBV29-1
size: many
CDR3: CSVELTDRRGEQFF
DNA: TGCAGCGTCGAACTGACCGACAGGAGGGGTGAGCAGTTCTTC

J: TRBJ2-6
D: .
V: TRBV3-1
size: .
CDR3: CASSQASGANVLTF
DNA: TGTGCCAGCAGCCAAGCTTCTGGGGCCAACGTCCTGACTTTC

J: TRBJ2-7
D: .
V: TRBV30
size: many
CDR3: CAWRGFRGIGEQYF
DNA: TGTGCCTGGAGGGGGTTTCGAGGGATTGGCGAGCAGTACTTC

J: TRBJ1-1
D: .
V: TRBV19
size: .
CDR3: CASSGGGHNTGAFF
DNA: TGTGCCAGTAGTGGCGGGGGGCATAACACTGGAGCTTTCTTT

J: TRBJ2-7
D: TRBD2
V: TRBV7-8
size: .
CDR3: CASSLANPGGLAGGTYEQYF
DNA: TGTGCCAGCAGCTTAGCAAACCCCGGTGGCCTCGCGGGAGGGACCTACGAGCAGTACTTC

J: TRBJ1-6
D: TRBD1
V: TRBV5-6
size: many
CDR3: CASSGRQGRNSPLHF
DNA: TGTGCCAGCAGCGGTAGACAGGGACGGAATTCACCCCTCCACTTT

J: TRBJ2-2
D: .
V: TRBV9
size: many
CDR3: CASSVASVNTGELFF
DNA: TGTGCCAGCAGCGTAGCTAGCGTGAACACCGGGGAGCTGTTTTTT

J: TRBJ2-1
D: TRBD1
V: TRBV11-3
size: .
CDR3: CASSEDRSSHNEQFF
DNA: TGTGCCAGCAGCGAGGACAGGAGCTCCCATAATGAGCAGTTCTTC

J: TRBJ2-1
D: TRBD2
V: TRBV29-1
size: many
CDR3: CSVELAGFYNEQFF
DNA: TGCAGCGTTGAACTAGCGGGTTTCTACAATGAGCAGTTCTTC

J: TRBJ2-7
D: TRBD2
V: TRBV6-2/TRBV6-3
size: many
CDR3: CASSYSYTSGRIYEQYF
DNA: TGTGCCAGCAGTTACTCATATACCAGCGGGAGAATCTACGAGCAGTACTTC

J: TRBJ2-3
D: .
V: TRBV20-1
size: few
CDR3: CSARAAAPGRTDTQYF
DNA: TGCAGTGCTAGAGCGGCAGCGCCCGGGCGCACAGATACGCAGTATTTT

J: TRBJ1-5
D: .
V: TRBV19
size: few
CDR3: CASRTGDQPQHF
DNA: TGTGCCAGTAGGACGGGGGATCAGCCCCAGCATTTT

J: TRBJ1-2
D: .
V: TRBV18
size: few
CDR3: CASSPPGGYYAGYTF
DNA: TGTGCCAGCTCACCACCGGGCGGTTACTATGCGGGCTACACCTTC

J: TRBJ2-6
D: .
V: TRBV20-1
size: many
CDR3: CSAHSGANVLTF
DNA: TGCAGTGCTCACTCTGGGGCCAACGTCCTGACTTTC

J: TRBJ1-1
D: TRBD1
V: TRBV20-1
size: few
CDR3: CSATGTGFNTEAFF
DNA: TGCAGTGCTACTGGGACAGGGTTTAACACTGAAGCTTTCTTT

J: TRBJ1-1
D: .
V: TRBV20-1
size: few
CDR3: CSALQGNTEAFF
DNA: TGCAGTGCCCTACAGGGTAACACTGAAGCTTTCTTT

J: TRBJ2-7
D: TRBD2
V: TRBV28
size: .
CDR3: CASSLGLAGAEQYF
DNA: TGTGCCAGCAGTTTAGGACTAGCGGGAGCCGAGCAGTACTTC

J: TRBJ2-1
D: TRBD2
V: TRBV7-3
size: .
CDR3: CASSPNSGRTYNEQFF
DNA: TGTGCCAGCAGCCCTAATAGCGGGAGGACCTACAATGAGCAGTTCTTC

J: TRBJ2-7
D: .
V: TRBV6-5
size: few
CDR3: CASSYAGPYEQYF
DNA: TGTGCCAGCAGTTACGCTGGCCCCTACGAGCAGTACTTC

J: TRBJ1-5
D: .
V: TRBV29-1
size: .
CDR3: CSATWGSDQPQHF
DNA: TGCAGTGCCACGTGGGGATCTGATCAGCCCCAGCATTTT